This TCR beta chain derives from a study of identical twins. Regarding this clonotype: The antigen is undetermined.

Study outcomes and limitations: The conclusions drew on cross-sectional statistical analysis instead of tracking the same donors. Weaker excess sharing between twins was seen in beta out-of-frame sequences.

Carrying unique molecular identifiers, the cDNA also gained a universal primer site through template switching. One entry per CDR3 protein, called by TCRdb with MiXCR from the 5' RACE reads. Of 550,000 to 700,000 distinct CDR3 sequences listed, 7.5% to 10% are singletons. These same records also appear under a second study, on yellow fever vaccine responses in identical twins. This second study notes: Vaccine-induced T cell responses in twins were reportedly observed to appear partly convergent, partly personalized.

Material: PBMCs. This sequence was found in a woman under 30 in good health.

CDR3: CASSGGRGGARETQYF. Written as DNA, the CDR3 is TGCGCCAGCAGCGGAGGTCGCGGGGGGGCTAGAGAGACCCAGTACTTC. This chain uses TRBV5-1 with TRBJ2-5; TRBD2 matches 9 bases. Trimming took 4 bases from V and 4 from J; bases not matched to a gene: 11. From germline, CDR1 is SGHRS and CDR2 YFSETQ. This CDR3 contains 16 residues.